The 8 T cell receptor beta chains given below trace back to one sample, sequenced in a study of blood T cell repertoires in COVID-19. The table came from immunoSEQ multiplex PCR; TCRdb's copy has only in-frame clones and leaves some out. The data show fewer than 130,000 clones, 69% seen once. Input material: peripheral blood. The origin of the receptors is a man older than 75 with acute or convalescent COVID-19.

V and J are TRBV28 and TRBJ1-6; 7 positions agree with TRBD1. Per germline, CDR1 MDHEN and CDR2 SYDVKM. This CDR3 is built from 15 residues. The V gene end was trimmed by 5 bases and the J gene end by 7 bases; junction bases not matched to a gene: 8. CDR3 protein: CASSVQGKRNSPLHF. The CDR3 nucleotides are TGTGCCAGCAGTGTACAGGGGAAACGCAATTCACCCCTCCACTTT.

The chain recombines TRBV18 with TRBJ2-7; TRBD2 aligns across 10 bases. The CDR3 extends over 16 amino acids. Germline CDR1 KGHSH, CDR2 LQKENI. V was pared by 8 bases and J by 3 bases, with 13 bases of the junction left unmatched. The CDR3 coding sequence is TGTGCCAGCGCCGGTCCTAGCGGGAGAAGTTTCTACGAGCAGTACTTC. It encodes CASAGPSGRSFYEQYF.

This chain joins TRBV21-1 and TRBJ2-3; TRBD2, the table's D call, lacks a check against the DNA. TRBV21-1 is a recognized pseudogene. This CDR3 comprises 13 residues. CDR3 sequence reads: CASSSPRTDTQYF. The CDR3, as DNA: TGTGCCAGCAGCAGTCCTCGCACAGATACGCAGTATTTT.

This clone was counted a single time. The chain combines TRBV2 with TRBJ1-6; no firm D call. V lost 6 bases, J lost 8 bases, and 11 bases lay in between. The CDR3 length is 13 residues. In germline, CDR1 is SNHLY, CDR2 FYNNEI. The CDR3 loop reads CASSPERDSPLHF. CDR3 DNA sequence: TGTGCCAGCAGCCCCGAGAGGGATTCACCCCTCCACTTT.

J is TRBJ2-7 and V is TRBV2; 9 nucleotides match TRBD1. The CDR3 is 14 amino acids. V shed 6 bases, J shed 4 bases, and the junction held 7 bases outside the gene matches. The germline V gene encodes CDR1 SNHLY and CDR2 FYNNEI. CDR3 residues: CASSEDRGEYEQYF. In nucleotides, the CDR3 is TGTGCCAGCAGCGAGGACAGGGGCGAGTACGAGCAGTACTTC.

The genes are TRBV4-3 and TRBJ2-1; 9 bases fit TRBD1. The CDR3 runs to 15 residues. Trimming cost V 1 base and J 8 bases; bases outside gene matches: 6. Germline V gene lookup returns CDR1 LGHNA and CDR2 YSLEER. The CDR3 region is CASSQGPQGAYEQFF. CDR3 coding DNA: TGCGCCAGCAGCCAAGGTCCACAGGGGGCCTATGAGCAGTTCTTC.

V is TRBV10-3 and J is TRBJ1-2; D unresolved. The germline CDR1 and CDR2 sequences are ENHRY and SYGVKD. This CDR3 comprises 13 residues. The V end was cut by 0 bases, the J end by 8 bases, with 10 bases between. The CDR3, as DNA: TGTGCCATCAGTGAGTCGGGAGCGGGCGGCTACACCTTC. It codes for CAISESGAGGYTF.

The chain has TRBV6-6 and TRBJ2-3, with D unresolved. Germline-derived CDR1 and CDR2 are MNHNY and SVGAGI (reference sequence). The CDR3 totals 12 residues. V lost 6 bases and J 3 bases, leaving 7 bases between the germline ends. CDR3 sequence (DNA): TGTGCCAGCAGACAGCTGACAGATACGCAGTATTTT. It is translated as CASRQLTDTQYF.